This T cell receptor (beta chain) was sequenced for a study of T cells in Graves' hyperthyroidism and ophthalmopathy. Graves' hyperthyroidism was deemed stable given no ophthalmopathy progression within 18 months. The study enrolled patients aged 18 to 65 with newly diagnosed hyperthyroidism of under 2 months' duration. A patient was excluded if there was uncontrolled infection, other autoimmune disease, pregnancy or lactation. This clonotype was detected ten times or more. The TCR beta CDR3 regions underwent amplification using RNA transcripts as the source. First-round RT-PCR with HTBI primers amplified the TCR CDR3 region. TCRdb itself ran the multiplex PCR reads through MiXCR, one entry per CDR3 protein. The sample includes a few hundred thousand distinct CDR3 sequences, roughly 13% of them seen just once. The specimen sequenced was blood. This TCR was recovered from a woman between 18 and 29 years old with Graves' hyperthyroidism.

CDR3 DNA sequence: TGTGCCAGCAGCGCGGGGGGAACTGAAGCTTTCTTT. Translated: CASSAGGTEAFF. The chain has TRBV9 and TRBJ1-1; a weak D match, TRBD1 (5 bases). V was clipped by 3 bases and J by 5 bases, with 8 bases between them. This CDR3 has 12 residues. The germline V gene has CDR1 SGDLS and CDR2 YYNGEE. The variable domain in full, completed from reference TRBV9 and TRBJ1-1, reads DSGVTQTPKHLITATGQRVTLRCSPRSGDLSVYWYQQSLDQGLQFLIQYYNGEERAKGNILERFSAQQFPDLHSELNLSSLELGDSALYFCASSAGGTEAFFGQGTRLTVV.